These 4 T cell receptor beta chains were sequenced from one sample in a study of blood T cell repertoires in COVID-19. Produced via immunoSEQ multiplex PCR; TCRdb's table is partial and in-frame only. This sample yields 200,000 to 250,000 clones, of which around 90% are seen a single time; approximately 12% belongs to the top ten. Sequencing input: peripheral blood. These receptor sequences come from a woman between 18 and 29 years old who had recovered from COVID-19.

V usage is TRBV11-3 and J usage is TRBJ1-4; 7 nucleotides line up with TRBD1. The length of the CDR3 is 14 residues. With V trimmed by 4 bases and J by 7 bases, 6 bases remained unmatched. Germline CDR1 reads SGHNT; CDR2 reads YENEEA. CDR3 in DNA: TGTGCCAGCAGCTACGGACAGGAGGCTGAAAAACTGTTTTTT. It yields the protein CASSYGQEAEKLFF.

The J gene is TRBJ1-4, the V gene TRBV6-2 or TRBV6-3, with D unresolved. CDR1 is MNHEY and CDR2 is SVGEGT in the germline V gene. There are 17 residues in the CDR3. V was cut by 0 bases and J by 0 bases, with 11 bases left in between. The chain's CDR3 is CASSYSGELATNEKLFF. CDR3 nucleotides: TGTGCCAGCAGTTACTCGGGCGAACTTGCAACTAATGAAAAACTGTTTTTT.

The chain is built from TRBV25-1 and TRBJ2-5; weak D call: TRBD2 (7 bases). Germline V gene sequence: CDR1 MGHDK, CDR2 SYGVNS. CDR3 length: 14 amino acids. V lost 4 bases to trimming and J lost 10 bases, with 19 bases between them. The CDR3 loop reads CASSGGQAGEGQYF. As DNA, the CDR3 is TGTGCCAGCAGTGGGGGACAAGCCGGGGAGGGCCAGTACTTC. Full variable domain (missing parts from reference TRBV25-1 and TRBJ2-5): EADIYQTPRYLVIGTGKKITLECSQTMGHDKMYWYQQDPGMELHLIHYSYGVNSTEKGDLSSESTVSRIRTEHFPLTLESARPSHTSQYLCASSGGQAGEGQYFGPGTRLLVL.

About this clone: The sample holds other DNA sequences that translate to the same CDR3. This chain links TRBV25-1 with TRBJ2-2; 10 bases align to TRBD1. Germline loops: CDR1 MGHDK, CDR2 SYGVNS. The J segment lost 1 base and the V segment lost 8 bases, leaving 1 base of the junction unmatched. CDR3 size: 14 residues. Here the CDR3 reads CASRDRGNTGELFF. CDR3 in DNA: TGTGCCAGCCGGGACAGGGGGAACACCGGGGAGCTGTTTTTT.